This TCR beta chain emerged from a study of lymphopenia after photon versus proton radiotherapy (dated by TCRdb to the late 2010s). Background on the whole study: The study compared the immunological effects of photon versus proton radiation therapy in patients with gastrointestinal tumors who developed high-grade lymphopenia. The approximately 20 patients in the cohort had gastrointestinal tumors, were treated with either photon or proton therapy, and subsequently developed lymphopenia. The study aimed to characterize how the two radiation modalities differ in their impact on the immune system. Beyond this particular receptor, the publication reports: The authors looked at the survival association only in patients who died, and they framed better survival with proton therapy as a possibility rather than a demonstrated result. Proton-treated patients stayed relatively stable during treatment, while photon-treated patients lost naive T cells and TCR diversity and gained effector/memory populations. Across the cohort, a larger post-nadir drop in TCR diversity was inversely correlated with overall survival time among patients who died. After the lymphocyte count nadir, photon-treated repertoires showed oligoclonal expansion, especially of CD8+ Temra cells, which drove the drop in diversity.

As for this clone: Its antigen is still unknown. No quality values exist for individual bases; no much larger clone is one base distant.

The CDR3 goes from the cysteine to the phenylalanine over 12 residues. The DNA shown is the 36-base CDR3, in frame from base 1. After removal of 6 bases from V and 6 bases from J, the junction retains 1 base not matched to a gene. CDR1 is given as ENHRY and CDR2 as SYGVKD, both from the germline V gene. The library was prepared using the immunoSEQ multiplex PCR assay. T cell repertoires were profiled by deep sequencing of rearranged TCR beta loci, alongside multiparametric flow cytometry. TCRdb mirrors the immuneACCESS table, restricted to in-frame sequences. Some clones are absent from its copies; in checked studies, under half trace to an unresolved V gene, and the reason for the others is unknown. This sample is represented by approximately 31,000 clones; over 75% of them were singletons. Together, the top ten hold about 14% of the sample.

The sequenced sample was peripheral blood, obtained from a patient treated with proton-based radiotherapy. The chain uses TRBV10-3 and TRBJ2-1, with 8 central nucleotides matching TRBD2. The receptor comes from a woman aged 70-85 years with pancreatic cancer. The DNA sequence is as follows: TGTGCCATCAGCACTAGCGGCAATGAGCAGTTCTTC. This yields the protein CAISTSGNEQFF.